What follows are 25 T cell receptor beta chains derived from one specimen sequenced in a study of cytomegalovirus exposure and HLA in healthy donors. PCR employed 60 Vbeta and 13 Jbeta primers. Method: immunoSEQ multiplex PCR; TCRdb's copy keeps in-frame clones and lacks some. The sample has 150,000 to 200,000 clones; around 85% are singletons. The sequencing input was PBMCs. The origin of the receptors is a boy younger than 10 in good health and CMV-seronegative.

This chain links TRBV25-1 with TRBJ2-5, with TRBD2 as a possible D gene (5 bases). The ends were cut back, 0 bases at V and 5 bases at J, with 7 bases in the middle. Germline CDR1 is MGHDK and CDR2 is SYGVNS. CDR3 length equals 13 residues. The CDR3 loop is CASSEYGGETQYF. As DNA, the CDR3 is TGTGCCAGCAGTGAATACGGAGGCGAGACCCAGTACTTC.

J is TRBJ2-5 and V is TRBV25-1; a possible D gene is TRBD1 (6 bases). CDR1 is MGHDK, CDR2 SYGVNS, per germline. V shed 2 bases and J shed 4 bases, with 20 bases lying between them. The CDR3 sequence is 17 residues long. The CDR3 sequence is CASSEKRGTLWGETQYF. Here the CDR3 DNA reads TGTGCCAGCAGTGAAAAACGTGGGACACTTTGGGGAGAGACCCAGTACTTC.

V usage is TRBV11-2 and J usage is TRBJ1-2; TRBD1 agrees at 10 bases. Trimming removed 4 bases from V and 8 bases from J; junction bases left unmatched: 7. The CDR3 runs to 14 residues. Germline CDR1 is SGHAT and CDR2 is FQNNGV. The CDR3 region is CASSSDRGRGGYTF. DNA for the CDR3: TGTGCCAGCAGCTCCGACAGGGGGCGAGGCGGCTACACCTTC.

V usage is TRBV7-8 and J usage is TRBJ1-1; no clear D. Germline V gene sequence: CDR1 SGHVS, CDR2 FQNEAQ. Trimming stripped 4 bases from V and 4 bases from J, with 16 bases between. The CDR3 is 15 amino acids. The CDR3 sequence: CASSYVAGGRTEAFF. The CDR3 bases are TGTGCCAGCAGCTACGTTGCGGGAGGACGCACTGAAGCTTTCTTT.

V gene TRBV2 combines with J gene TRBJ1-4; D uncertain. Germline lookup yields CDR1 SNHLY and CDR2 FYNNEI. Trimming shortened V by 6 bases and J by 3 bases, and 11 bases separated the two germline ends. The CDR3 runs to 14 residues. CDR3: CASSPHSPNEKLFF. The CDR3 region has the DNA TGTGCCAGCAGCCCCCATAGTCCTAATGAAAAACTGTTTTTT.

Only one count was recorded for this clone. The CDR3 region is CASSFNNEQFF. CDR3 DNA sequence: TGTGCCAGCAGCTTCAACAATGAGCAGTTCTTC. This chain connects TRBV11-1 to TRBJ2-1; D gene ambiguous. Germline V gene lookup returns CDR1 SGHAT and CDR2 FQDESV (reference sequence). This CDR3 comprises 11 residues. Trimming took 3 bases from V and 5 from J, leaving 2 bases between them.

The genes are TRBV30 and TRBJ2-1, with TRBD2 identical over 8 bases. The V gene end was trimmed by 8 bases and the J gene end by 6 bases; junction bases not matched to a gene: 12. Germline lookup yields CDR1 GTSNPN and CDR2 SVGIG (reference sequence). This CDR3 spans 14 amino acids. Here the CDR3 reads CAGGGSGAINEQFF. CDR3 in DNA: TGTGCCGGTGGGGGTAGCGGGGCCATCAATGAGCAGTTCTTC.

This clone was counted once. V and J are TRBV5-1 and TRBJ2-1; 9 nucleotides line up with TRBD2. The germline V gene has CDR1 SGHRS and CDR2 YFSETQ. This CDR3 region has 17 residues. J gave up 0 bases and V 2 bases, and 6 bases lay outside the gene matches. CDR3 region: CASSLAGGRSSYNEQFF. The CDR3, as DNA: TGCGCCAGCAGCTTAGCGGGAGGACGAAGCTCCTACAATGAGCAGTTCTTC.

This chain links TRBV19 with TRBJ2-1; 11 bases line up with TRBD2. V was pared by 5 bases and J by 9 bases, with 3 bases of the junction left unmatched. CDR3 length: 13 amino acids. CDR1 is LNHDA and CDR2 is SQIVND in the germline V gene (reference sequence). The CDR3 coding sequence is TGTGCCAGTAGTCAGGGACTAGCGGCTGAGCAGTTCTTC. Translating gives CASSQGLAAEQFF.

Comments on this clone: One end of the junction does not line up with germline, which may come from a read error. In DNA form, the CDR3 reads TGCAGCGCTCTAGGACAGGGTGAGGCCGGAAACACCATACATTTT. This encodes CSALGQGEAGNTIHF. The V gene is TRBV29-1, the J gene TRBJ1-3; 8 nucleotides agree with TRBD1. The CDR3 loop spans 15 amino acids. Germline lookup yields CDR1 SQVTM and CDR2 ANQGSEA.

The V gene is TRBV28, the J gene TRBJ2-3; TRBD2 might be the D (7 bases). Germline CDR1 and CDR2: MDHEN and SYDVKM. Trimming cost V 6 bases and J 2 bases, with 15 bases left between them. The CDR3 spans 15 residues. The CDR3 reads CASRTLRGATDTQYF. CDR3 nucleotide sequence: TGTGCCAGCAGGACCCTTCGGGGGGCCACAGATACGCAGTATTTT.

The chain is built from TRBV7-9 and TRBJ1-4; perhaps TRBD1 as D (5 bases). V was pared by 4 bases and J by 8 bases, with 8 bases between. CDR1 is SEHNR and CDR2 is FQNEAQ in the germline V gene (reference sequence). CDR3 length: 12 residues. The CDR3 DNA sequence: TGTGCCAGCAGCTCGTCAGGGGAAAAACTGTTTTTT. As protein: CASSSSGEKLFF.

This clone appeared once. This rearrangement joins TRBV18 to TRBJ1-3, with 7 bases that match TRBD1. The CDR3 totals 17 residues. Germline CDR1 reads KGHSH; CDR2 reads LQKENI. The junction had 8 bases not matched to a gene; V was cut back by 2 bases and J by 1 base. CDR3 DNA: TGTGCCAGCTCACCAACCGGGACAGCCAATTCTGGAAACACCATATATTTT. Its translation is CASSPTGTANSGNTIYF.

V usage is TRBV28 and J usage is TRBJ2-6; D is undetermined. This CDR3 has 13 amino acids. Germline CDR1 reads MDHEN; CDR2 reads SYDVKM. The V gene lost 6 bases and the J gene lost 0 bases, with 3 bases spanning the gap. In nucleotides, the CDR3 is TGTGCCAGCAGACTCTCTGGGGCCAACGTCCTGACTTTC. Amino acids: CASRLSGANVLTF.

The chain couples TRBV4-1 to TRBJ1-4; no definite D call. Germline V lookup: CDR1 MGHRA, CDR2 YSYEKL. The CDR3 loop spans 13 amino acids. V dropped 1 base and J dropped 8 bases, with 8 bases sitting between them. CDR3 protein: CASSQVSVEKLFF. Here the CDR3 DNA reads TGCGCCAGCAGCCAAGTGTCGGTCGAAAAACTGTTTTTT.

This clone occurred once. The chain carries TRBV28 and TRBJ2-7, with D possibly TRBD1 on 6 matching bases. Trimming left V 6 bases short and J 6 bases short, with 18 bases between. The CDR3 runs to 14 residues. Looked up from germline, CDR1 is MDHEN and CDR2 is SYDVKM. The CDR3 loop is CASSGQSPGVEQYF. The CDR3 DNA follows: TGTGCCAGCAGCGGACAGTCCCCAGGGGTCGAGCAGTACTTC.

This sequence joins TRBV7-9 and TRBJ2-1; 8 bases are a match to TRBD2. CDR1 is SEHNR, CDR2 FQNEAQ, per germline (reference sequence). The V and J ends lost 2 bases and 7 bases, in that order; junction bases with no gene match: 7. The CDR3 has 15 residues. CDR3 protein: CASSLRAGEINEQFF. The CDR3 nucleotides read TGTGCCAGCAGCTTACGAGCGGGAGAGATAAATGAGCAGTTCTTC.

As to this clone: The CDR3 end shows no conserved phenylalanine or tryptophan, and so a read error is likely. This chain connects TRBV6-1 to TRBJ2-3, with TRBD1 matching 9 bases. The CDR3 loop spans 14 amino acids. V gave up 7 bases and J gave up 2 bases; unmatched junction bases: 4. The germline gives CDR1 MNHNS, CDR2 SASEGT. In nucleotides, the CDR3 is TGTGCCAGCATCGACAGGGGGGTCACAGATACGCAGTATTTA. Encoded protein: CASIDRGVTDTQYL.

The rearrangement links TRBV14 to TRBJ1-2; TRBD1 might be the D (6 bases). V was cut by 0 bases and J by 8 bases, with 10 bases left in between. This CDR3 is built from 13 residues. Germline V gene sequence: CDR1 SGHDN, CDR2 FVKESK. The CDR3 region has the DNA TGTGCCAGCAGCCAAGATCTTCAGGGGGGCTACACCTTC. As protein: CASSQDLQGGYTF.

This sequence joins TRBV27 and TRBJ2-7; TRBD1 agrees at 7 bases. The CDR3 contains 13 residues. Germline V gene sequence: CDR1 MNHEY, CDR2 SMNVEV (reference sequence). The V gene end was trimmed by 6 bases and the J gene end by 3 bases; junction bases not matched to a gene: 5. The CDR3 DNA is TGTGCCAGCAGCCCTGACAGGGTCTACGAGCAGTACTTC. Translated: CASSPDRVYEQYF.

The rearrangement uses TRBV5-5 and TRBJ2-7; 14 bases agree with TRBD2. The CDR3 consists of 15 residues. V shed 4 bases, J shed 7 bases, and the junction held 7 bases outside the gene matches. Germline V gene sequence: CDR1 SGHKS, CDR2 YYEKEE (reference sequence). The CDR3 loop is CASSPTSGRAWEQYF. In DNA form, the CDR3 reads TGTGCCAGCAGCCCGACTAGCGGGAGGGCCTGGGAGCAGTACTTC.

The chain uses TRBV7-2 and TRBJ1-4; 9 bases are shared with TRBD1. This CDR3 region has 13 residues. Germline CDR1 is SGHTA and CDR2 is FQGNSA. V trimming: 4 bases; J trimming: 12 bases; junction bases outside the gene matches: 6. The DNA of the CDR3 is TGTGCCAGCAGCTCGGGACAGGGAATGGAACTGTTTTTT. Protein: CASSSGQGMELFF.

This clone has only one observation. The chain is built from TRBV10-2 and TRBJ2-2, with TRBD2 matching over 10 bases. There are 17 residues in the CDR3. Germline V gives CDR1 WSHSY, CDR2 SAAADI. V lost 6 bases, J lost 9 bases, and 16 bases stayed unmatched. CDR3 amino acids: CASSLLAGIASGRELFF. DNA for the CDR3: TGCGCCAGCAGCCTACTAGCGGGAATCGCCTCGGGGAGGGAGCTGTTTTTT.

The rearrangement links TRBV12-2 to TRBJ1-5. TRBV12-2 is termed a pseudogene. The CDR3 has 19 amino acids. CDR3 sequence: CASRLVGTAQTLSNQPQHF. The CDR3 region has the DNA TGTGCAAGTCGCTTAGTCGGTACTGCCCAAACGCTTAGCAATCAGCCCCAGCATTTT.

The CDR3 region has the DNA TGCGCCAGCAGCCCTAGCGGGGGTACCTACGAGCAGTACGTC. This encodes CASSPSGGTYEQYV. This chain links TRBV5-1 with TRBJ2-7, with 10 bases aligning to TRBD2. The CDR3 has 14 amino acids. V shed 4 bases and J 2 bases; nucleotides not matched to a gene: 3. CDR1 is SGHRS, CDR2 YFSETQ, per germline.